Included here is one TCR beta chain sequence, with context. The data stem from a study of blood T cell repertoires in COVID-19. This CDR3 contains 14 residues. Trimming took off 6 bases at V and 7 bases at J, with 19 bases between the two ends. From germline, CDR1 is SGDLS and CDR2 YYNGEE. The table came from immunoSEQ multiplex PCR; TCRdb's copy has only in-frame clones and leaves some out. The profile shows 60,000 to 75,000 clones, around 85% of them singletons. The specimen sequenced was peripheral blood. The V and J genes are TRBV9 and TRBJ1-2, with D perhaps matching TRBD1 (5 bases). This sequence originates from a woman of 80 years or more with active or convalescent COVID-19. The DNA for the CDR3 is TGTGCCAGCAACCCTAGGGAGGGGATCGGTGGCTACACCTTC. Amino acid sequence: CASNPREGIGGYTF.